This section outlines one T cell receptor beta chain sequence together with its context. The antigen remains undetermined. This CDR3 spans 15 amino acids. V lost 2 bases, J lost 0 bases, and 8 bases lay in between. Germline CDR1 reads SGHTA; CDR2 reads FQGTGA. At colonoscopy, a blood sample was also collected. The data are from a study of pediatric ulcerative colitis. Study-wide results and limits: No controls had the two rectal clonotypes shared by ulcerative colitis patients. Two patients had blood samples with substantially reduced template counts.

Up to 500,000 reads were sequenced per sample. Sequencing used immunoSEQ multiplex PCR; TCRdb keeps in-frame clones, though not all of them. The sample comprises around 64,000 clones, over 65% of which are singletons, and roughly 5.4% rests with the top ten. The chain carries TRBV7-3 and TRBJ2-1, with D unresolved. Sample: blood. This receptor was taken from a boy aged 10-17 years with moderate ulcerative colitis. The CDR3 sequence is CASSLDRSSYNEQFF. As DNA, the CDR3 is TGTGCCAGCAGCTTAGATAGGAGCTCCTACAATGAGCAGTTCTTC.